The rows below give T cell receptor beta chains drawn from one sample of a study of pediatric ulcerative colitis. Repertoires were generated with immunoSEQ multiplex PCR, while TCRdb's copy carries only in-frame clones and drops some. The sample has fewer than 20,000 clones, less than 85% seen once; the top ten hold over 6.5%. Source material: gut tissue. Receptors originate from a boy aged 5-17 years with moderate ulcerative colitis. Both conserved end residues are part of each CDR3. Fields, in order: J gene, V gene, clone size, D gene, CDR3 DNA, CDR3 protein. A D gene is named only where the DNA matches it firmly. Clone size is not always given. Where it is, it says once, few, many or a class for expanded clones.

j_gene: TRBJ1-4
v_gene: TRBV11-2
abundance: -
d_gene: TRBD1
CDR3nt: TGTGCCAGCAGCGCGCAAGGGGGCGTCGGTGAAAAACTGTTTTTT
CDR3aa: CASSAQGGVGEKLFF

j_gene: TRBJ2-1
v_gene: TRBV27
abundance: -
d_gene: TRBD1
CDR3nt: TGTGCCAGCAGTCCGGGACAGGGCCGCTCCTACAATGAGCAGTTCTTC
CDR3aa: CASSPGQGRSYNEQFF

j_gene: TRBJ1-2
v_gene: TRBV10-3
abundance: -
d_gene: -
CDR3nt: TGTGCCATCAGTGAGTCGTCGGCAGGGCGCGGCTATGGCTACACCTTC
CDR3aa: CAISESSAGRGYGYTF

j_gene: TRBJ2-3
v_gene: TRBV19
abundance: -
d_gene: -
CDR3nt: TGTGCCAGTAGATCCGCCACAGATACGCAGTATTTT
CDR3aa: CASRSATDTQYF

j_gene: TRBJ1-1
v_gene: TRBV6-1
abundance: -
d_gene: -
CDR3nt: TGTGCCAGCAGTAAGACAGAGAACACTGAAGCTTTCTTT
CDR3aa: CASSKTENTEAFF

j_gene: TRBJ2-7
v_gene: TRBV7-9
abundance: -
d_gene: TRBD1
CDR3nt: TGTGCCAGCAGCTGGGACAGGGTCCCCTACGAGCAGTACTTC
CDR3aa: CASSWDRVPYEQYF

j_gene: TRBJ1-2
v_gene: TRBV29-1
abundance: -
d_gene: TRBD1
CDR3nt: TGCAGCGTGGGTCCCGGGACAGGGAACTATGGCTACACCTTC
CDR3aa: CSVGPGTGNYGYTF

j_gene: TRBJ2-7
v_gene: TRBV7-9
abundance: -
d_gene: TRBD2
CDR3nt: TGTGCCAGCAGCTTATCGACTAGCGGGAGCTACGAGCAGTACTTC
CDR3aa: CASSLSTSGSYEQYF

j_gene: TRBJ1-1
v_gene: TRBV19
abundance: -
d_gene: -
CDR3nt: TGTGCCCCGGGGGTGATGAACACTGAAGCTTTCTTT
CDR3aa: CAPGVMNTEAFF

j_gene: TRBJ1-3
v_gene: TRBV18
abundance: -
d_gene: -
CDR3nt: TGTGCCAGCTCACCCCCTGGACAGAACAGCAGACATGGAAACACCATATATTTT
CDR3aa: CASSPPGQNSRHGNTIYF

j_gene: TRBJ2-4
v_gene: TRBV28
abundance: few
d_gene: -
CDR3nt: TGTGCCAGCTCGCCGGGAAGGGCAGGGTTACGAGCCAAAAACATTCAGTACTTC
CDR3aa: CASSPGRAGLRAKNIQYF

j_gene: TRBJ1-3
v_gene: TRBV7-6
abundance: -
d_gene: -
CDR3nt: TGTGCCAGCAGCTTAAGATCCCCGGGAAACACCATATATTTT
CDR3aa: CASSLRSPGNTIYF

j_gene: TRBJ2-1
v_gene: TRBV27
abundance: -
d_gene: TRBD2
CDR3nt: TGTGCCAGCAGTTTCAATGGAGGACTAGCGGTCAATGAGCAGTTCTTC
CDR3aa: CASSFNGGLAVNEQFF

j_gene: TRBJ1-5
v_gene: TRBV27
abundance: -
d_gene: -
CDR3nt: TGTGCCAGCAGTTTCCCAGGTGGACCCCAGCATTTT
CDR3aa: CASSFPGGPQHF

j_gene: TRBJ1-3
v_gene: TRBV20-1
abundance: -
d_gene: -
CDR3nt: TGCACGGCGCGAGTGGGGGACGGGATATATTTT
CDR3aa: CTARVGDGIYF

j_gene: TRBJ2-3
v_gene: TRBV12-5
abundance: few
d_gene: -
CDR3nt: TGTGCTAGTGGTTTGACCACAGGCCAAGGCACAGATACGCAGTATTTT
CDR3aa: CASGLTTGQGTDTQYF

j_gene: TRBJ2-1
v_gene: TRBV30
abundance: -
d_gene: -
CDR3nt: TGTGCCTGGGCGGACTCATGGGAGCAGTTCTTC
CDR3aa: CAWADSWEQFF

j_gene: TRBJ1-5
v_gene: TRBV6-6
abundance: -
d_gene: TRBD1
CDR3nt: TGTGTAACTGGAAGGACAGGGGAATATCAGCCCCAGCATTTT
CDR3aa: CVTGRTGEYQPQHF

j_gene: TRBJ2-5
v_gene: TRBV6-5
abundance: -
d_gene: -
CDR3nt: TGTGCCAGCAGTTACCATGAGACCCAGTACTTC
CDR3aa: CASSYHETQYF

j_gene: TRBJ2-7
v_gene: TRBV18
abundance: -
d_gene: -
CDR3nt: TGTGCCAGCTCACCACCGCCCGGTTGGGGAAGGACCTACGAGCAGTACTTC
CDR3aa: CASSPPPGWGRTYEQYF

j_gene: TRBJ2-7
v_gene: TRBV5-1
abundance: -
d_gene: TRBD2
CDR3nt: TGCGCCAGCAGCTTTCTTGCAGGGGATGGACTAGCGGGGCTCTCCTACGAGCAGTACTTC
CDR3aa: CASSFLAGDGLAGLSYEQYF

j_gene: TRBJ2-3
v_gene: TRBV9
abundance: -
d_gene: TRBD2
CDR3nt: TGTGCCAGCAGCCCCGGACTAGCGGGAGGAGCAGATACGCAGTATTTT
CDR3aa: CASSPGLAGGADTQYF

j_gene: TRBJ1-2
v_gene: TRBV19
abundance: -
d_gene: -
CDR3nt: TGTGCCAGTAGCCCCCGACGCTATGGCTACACCTTC
CDR3aa: CASSPRRYGYTF

j_gene: TRBJ2-1
v_gene: TRBV2
abundance: -
d_gene: -
CDR3nt: TGTGCCAGCACCCTGGGGGAGGTGGGGGGTGAGCAGTTCTTC
CDR3aa: CASTLGEVGGEQFF

j_gene: TRBJ1-2
v_gene: TRBV7-2
abundance: few
d_gene: -
CDR3nt: TGTGCCAGCAGCCAAAGACCCACCACGAACTATGGCTACACCTTC
CDR3aa: CASSQRPTTNYGYTF

j_gene: TRBJ1-1
v_gene: TRBV7-8
abundance: -
d_gene: -
CDR3nt: TGTGCCAGCAGCGGGGGCGGACAGAGGACCCTTGAAGCTTTCTTT
CDR3aa: CASSGGGQRTLEAFF

j_gene: TRBJ1-5
v_gene: TRBV15
abundance: -
d_gene: TRBD1
CDR3nt: TGTGCCACCAGCAGAGCCGCTGGGACAGTTAGCAATCAGCCCCAGCATTTT
CDR3aa: CATSRAAGTVSNQPQHF

j_gene: TRBJ1-3
v_gene: TRBV7-8
abundance: -
d_gene: -
CDR3nt: TGTGCCAGCAGCTTATCCGACAGCTCTGGAAACACCATATATTTT
CDR3aa: CASSLSDSSGNTIYF

j_gene: TRBJ1-2
v_gene: TRBV19
abundance: -
d_gene: -
CDR3nt: TGTGCCAGTAGTATAGCCGGCTACCTTCAAGACACCTTC
CDR3aa: CASSIAGYLQDTF

j_gene: TRBJ2-7
v_gene: TRBV19
abundance: -
d_gene: TRBD1
CDR3nt: TGTGCCAGTAGAGGGGACAGAGGAGCCTACGAGCAGTACTTC
CDR3aa: CASRGDRGAYEQYF

j_gene: TRBJ1-2
v_gene: TRBV18
abundance: -
d_gene: -
CDR3nt: TGTGCCAGCTCACCGAGGGAAGGCAGGGTGGGCGGCTACACCTTC
CDR3aa: CASSPREGRVGGYTF

j_gene: TRBJ2-5
v_gene: TRBV7-3
abundance: -
d_gene: -
CDR3nt: TGTGCCAGCAGCTTAATTCCTGAAGAGACCCAGTACTTC
CDR3aa: CASSLIPEETQYF

j_gene: TRBJ2-7
v_gene: TRBV2
abundance: medium-sized
d_gene: -
CDR3nt: TGTGCCAGCGGGGGGATCAACTCCTACGAGCAGTACTTC
CDR3aa: CASGGINSYEQYF

j_gene: TRBJ1-1
v_gene: TRBV27
abundance: -
d_gene: -
CDR3nt: TGTGCCAGCAGTTTAGATACAGGAAAATACACTGAAGCTTTCTTT
CDR3aa: CASSLDTGKYTEAFF

j_gene: TRBJ2-2
v_gene: TRBV2
abundance: -
d_gene: TRBD2
CDR3nt: TGTGCCAGCAGTGAGAAGGTAGCGGGGGACCCCACCGGGGAGCTGTTTTTT
CDR3aa: CASSEKVAGDPTGELFF

j_gene: TRBJ1-2
v_gene: TRBV6-4
abundance: few
d_gene: -
CDR3nt: TGTGCCAGCAGTGACGGGCAGAAGGGAAATGGCTACACCTTC
CDR3aa: CASSDGQKGNGYTF

j_gene: TRBJ1-1
v_gene: TRBV11-2
abundance: -
d_gene: -
CDR3nt: TGTGCCAGCAGCTTATGGACTGAAGCTTTCTTT
CDR3aa: CASSLWTEAFF

j_gene: TRBJ1-2
v_gene: TRBV7-9
abundance: -
d_gene: TRBD1
CDR3nt: TGTGCCAGCAGCCCCGGGACAGGGGTCTATGGCTACACCTTC
CDR3aa: CASSPGTGVYGYTF

j_gene: TRBJ2-2
v_gene: TRBV4-1
abundance: few
d_gene: -
CDR3nt: TGCGCCAGCAGCCAAGGAAGGGGTCGGTCCGGGGAGCTGTTTTTT
CDR3aa: CASSQGRGRSGELFF

j_gene: TRBJ2-3
v_gene: TRBV9
abundance: once
d_gene: -
CDR3nt: TGTGCCAGCAGCGTAGGTACAGGGCCGACAGATACGCAGTATTTT
CDR3aa: CASSVGTGPTDTQYF

j_gene: TRBJ1-2
v_gene: TRBV30
abundance: -
d_gene: -
CDR3nt: TGTGCCACAGGGTTCTCTAACTATGGCTACACCTTC
CDR3aa: CATGFSNYGYTF

j_gene: TRBJ1-2
v_gene: TRBV6-6
abundance: -
d_gene: TRBD1
CDR3nt: TGTGCCAGCAGTTACGGCAGGGGGCTCTTGCGTGGCTACACCTTC
CDR3aa: CASSYGRGLLRGYTF

j_gene: TRBJ2-2
v_gene: TRBV5-1
abundance: -
d_gene: -
CDR3nt: TGCGCCAGTACTACATCGGCCCATGCGAACACCGGGGAGCTGTTTTTT
CDR3aa: CASTTSAHANTGELFF

j_gene: TRBJ2-7
v_gene: TRBV18
abundance: -
d_gene: -
CDR3nt: TGTGCCAGCTCACCCTCGGGCAGAACCGACGAGCAGTACTTC
CDR3aa: CASSPSGRTDEQYF

j_gene: TRBJ2-3
v_gene: TRBV5-1
abundance: -
d_gene: TRBD2
CDR3nt: TGCGCCAGCACCCCGAGACTAGCGGGAGGGCCTCGGACAGATACGCAGTATTTT
CDR3aa: CASTPRLAGGPRTDTQYF

j_gene: TRBJ1-5
v_gene: TRBV15
abundance: few
d_gene: -
CDR3nt: TGTGCCACCAGCAGAGATAAAACGAACGGTTATCAGCCCCAGCATTTT
CDR3aa: CATSRDKTNGYQPQHF

j_gene: TRBJ2-7
v_gene: TRBV7-3
abundance: -
d_gene: TRBD1
CDR3nt: TGTGCCAGCAGCCCGCAACCGGGACAGGGCTACGAGCAGTACTTC
CDR3aa: CASSPQPGQGYEQYF

j_gene: TRBJ2-5
v_gene: TRBV27
abundance: few
d_gene: -
CDR3nt: TGTGCCAGCAGTCTCAGGGGAAAGACCCAGTACTTC
CDR3aa: CASSLRGKTQYF

j_gene: TRBJ1-3
v_gene: TRBV9
abundance: -
d_gene: TRBD1
CDR3nt: TGTGCCAGCAGCGCCGGAGGGACAGCCCTAGGAAACACCATATATTTT
CDR3aa: CASSAGGTALGNTIYF

j_gene: TRBJ2-7
v_gene: TRBV6-5
abundance: -
d_gene: -
CDR3nt: TGTGCCAGCAGTTACAGCTTCACCGAACCCTACGAGCAGTACTTC
CDR3aa: CASSYSFTEPYEQYF

j_gene: TRBJ2-7
v_gene: TRBV5-5
abundance: once
d_gene: TRBD1
CDR3nt: TGTGCCAGTAGTCGGCAGGGGGCTTACGAGCAGTACTTC
CDR3aa: CASSRQGAYEQYF

j_gene: TRBJ2-5
v_gene: TRBV5-4
abundance: few
d_gene: -
CDR3nt: TGTGCCAGCAGCTTGGCGCTCGGGGGAGAGACCCAGTACTTC
CDR3aa: CASSLALGGETQYF

j_gene: TRBJ2-1
v_gene: TRBV6-5
abundance: few
d_gene: -
CDR3nt: TGTGCCAGCAGTACAGCGGGTAGGCTAAATGAGCAGTTCTTC
CDR3aa: CASSTAGRLNEQFF

j_gene: TRBJ1-1
v_gene: TRBV10-2
abundance: few
d_gene: -
CDR3nt: TGCGCCAGCAGTGCGACAGTGAACACTGAAGCTTTCTTT
CDR3aa: CASSATVNTEAFF

j_gene: TRBJ1-1
v_gene: TRBV7-8
abundance: -
d_gene: -
CDR3nt: TGTGCCAGCAGCTCAAGACAAATTGAAGCTTTCTTT
CDR3aa: CASSSRQIEAFF